This TCR beta chain was identified during a study of CD8+CD57+ T cells in acquired aplastic anemia. Genomic DNA, the template, was used for profiling of the TCR beta VDJ and CDR3. TCRdb analysed the reads with MiXCR anew, one entry per CDR3 protein. The data show 150,000 or so distinct CDR3 sequences, with around half seen just once and more than 0.95% held by the top ten. Germline trimming cut 0 bases from V and 7 bases from J; bases unmatched to any gene: 9. CDR1 is LNHNV and CDR2 is YYDKDF in the germline V gene (reference sequence). The CDR3 is 16 amino acids. The patients chosen for sequencing had shown expansion of CD8+CD57+ cells (detected by flow cytometry). By the time of blood sampling, patients had still received no therapy.

The chain joins TRBV15 to TRBJ2-7; 10 nucleotides match TRBD1. What was sequenced was sorted CD4+, CD8+, or CD8+CD57+ T cells (not recorded which) from PBMCs. The receptor comes from a human donor with aplastic anemia. CDR3 loop: CATSRDRDRGLREQYF. The CDR3 DNA sequence: TGTGCCACCAGCAGAGACCGTGACAGGGGGCTACGTGAGCAGTACTTC.